This T cell receptor beta chain was sequenced for a study of beta chain features in type 1 diabetes. Study details: Cell yields, gender and age were comparable in patients and healthy donors. Study results and caveats: There was a possibility that cDNA sequencing over-represented cells with high TCR expression.

As regards this clone: Its antigen is unidentified.

CDR3 length equals 13 residues. The germline V and J ends were trimmed by 1 base and 6 bases, with 6 bases remaining between them. CDR1 and CDR2 (germline): SGHNT, YENEEA. All of the isolated RNA was reverse transcribed, so expressed TCRB transcripts were sequenced. The method was immunoSEQ multiplex PCR; TCRdb's version includes in-frame clones alone and lacks a portion of them. The sample has 860,000 or so clones; roughly 15% are singletons. This TCR derives from a woman between 18 and 29 years old in good health. Specimen: naive CD4+ T cells from blood. The chain couples TRBV11-3 to TRBJ2-2; D is unclear. This CDR3 is CASSLGTPGELFF. In DNA form, the CDR3 reads TGTGCCAGCAGCTTAGGGACCCCCGGGGAGCTGTTTTTT.